Following are 18 T cell receptor beta chains from one sample sequenced in a study of blood T cell repertoires in COVID-19. Assay: immunoSEQ multiplex PCR; the TCRdb copy retains only in-frame clones and omits some. The sample lists some 250,000 clones, 80% to 90% seen once, with approximately 1.9% in the top ten. The specimen sequenced was PBMCs or T cells enriched from blood (not recorded which). These receptors came from a woman in her forties or fifties who had recovered from COVID-19.

The chain combines TRBV18 with TRBJ1-1; 7 bases align to TRBD1. CDR3 length: 15 residues. J lost 1 base, V lost 3 bases, and 5 bases had no gene match. Germline V gene sequence: CDR1 KGHSH, CDR2 LQKENI. The CDR3 coding sequence is TGTGCCAGCTCACCGATACAGGGGAAGAACACTGAAGCTTTCTTT. This gives the protein CASSPIQGKNTEAFF.

In this sample, this clone turned up once. The chain carries TRBV4-2 and TRBJ1-1, with 7 bases fitting TRBD1. The CDR3 covers 16 residues. The V gene's germline CDR1 is LGHNA and CDR2 YNFKEQ. Trimming cost V 0 bases and J 1 base; bases outside gene matches: 5. The CDR3 protein is CASSQDVGTANTEAFF. CDR3 DNA sequence: TGTGCCAGCAGCCAAGACGTTGGGACAGCGAACACTGAAGCTTTCTTT.

CDR3 sequence (DNA): TGCGCCAGCAGCCCTGACAGGGGGCGGGACACCGGGGAGCTGTTTTTT. This codes for CASSPDRGRDTGELFF. The chain uses TRBV5-1 and TRBJ2-2, with 10 bases aligning to TRBD1. V lost 4 bases and J lost 3; bases outside the gene matches: 6. Germline values: CDR1 SGHRS, CDR2 YFSETQ. This CDR3 is built from 16 residues.

This chain uses TRBV28 with TRBJ1-2; D unresolved. The ends were cut back, 6 bases at V and 4 bases at J, with 12 bases in the middle. The CDR3 extends over 13 amino acids. The germline V gene encodes CDR1 MDHEN and CDR2 SYDVKM. The CDR3, as DNA: TGTGCCAGCAGCCAGGTGAGAAGCTATGGCTACACCTTC. It codes for CASSQVRSYGYTF.

The J gene is TRBJ1-2, the V gene TRBV6-5; 8 bases map to TRBD1. The germline gives CDR1 MNHEY, CDR2 SVGAGI. V lost 5 bases and J lost 7; bases outside the gene matches: 6. The CDR3 has 13 amino acids. Here the CDR3 reads CASSPDRGLGYTF. DNA of the CDR3: TGTGCCAGCAGTCCCGACAGGGGCCTTGGCTACACCTTC.

This chain links TRBV11-3 with TRBJ2-1; possible D gene TRBD1, 6 bases. CDR3 length: 15 amino acids. The V and J ends lost 2 bases and 0 bases respectively, with 8 bases between them. Germline CDR1 and CDR2: SGHNT and YENEEA. This CDR3 reads CASSLPQGSYNEQFF. As DNA, the CDR3 is TGTGCCAGCAGCTTACCACAGGGCTCCTACAATGAGCAGTTCTTC.

The chain links TRBV18 to TRBJ2-7, with TRBD1 as a possible D gene (5 bases). The V and J ends lost 4 bases and 0 bases respectively, with 13 bases between them. The length of the CDR3 is 15 residues. Looked up from germline, CDR1 is KGHSH and CDR2 is LQKENI. The CDR3 DNA follows: TGTGCCAGCTCACAAAACCCAGGGTCCTCCTACGAGCAGTACTTC. It specifies CASSQNPGSSYEQYF.

The rearrangement uses TRBV7-9 and TRBJ2-1; 8 bases align to TRBD2. This CDR3 region has 16 residues. V dropped 5 bases and J dropped 10; count of bases not matched to a gene: 16. Germline CDR1 is SEHNR and CDR2 is FQNEAQ (reference sequence). CDR3 nucleotide sequence: TGTGCCAGCAGCCGAACCGGGACTAGTAATATCAACGAGCAGTTCTTC. Translation: CASSRTGTSNINEQFF.

This chain uses TRBV7-2 with TRBJ1-2, with D possibly matching TRBD1 (6 bases). This CDR3 has 15 residues. The germline V and J ends were trimmed by 5 bases and 8 bases, with 21 bases remaining between them. Germline CDR1 and CDR2: SGHTA and FQGNSA. The CDR3 spells CASSPQTGGPLGYTF. Written as DNA, the CDR3 is TGTGCCAGCAGCCCGCAGACAGGAGGCCCCCTCGGCTACACCTTC. Using reference TRBV7-2 and TRBJ1-2 for the parts outside the CDR3, the full variable domain is GAGVSQSPSNKVTEKGKDVELRCDPISGHTALYWYRQSLGQGLEFLIYFQGNSAPDKSGLPSDRFSAERTGGSVSTLTIQRTQQEDSAVYLCASSPQTGGPLGYTFGSGTRLTVV.

The V call is TRBV19, the J call TRBJ2-3, with TRBD2 matching over 7 bases. The CDR3 contains 16 residues. Germline assignment: CDR1 LNHDA and CDR2 SQIVND (reference sequence). Trimming cost V 5 bases and J 2 bases; bases outside gene matches: 10. CDR3 loop: CASSGAGKTATDTQYF. CDR3 bases: TGTGCCAGTAGTGGAGCGGGGAAGACGGCCACAGATACGCAGTATTTT.

This clone was seen a few times. The chain joins TRBV28 to TRBJ1-5; tentatively, D is TRBD1 (6 bases). The V gene's germline CDR1 is MDHEN and CDR2 SYDVKM. The CDR3 contains 15 residues. Trimming removed 5 bases from V and 2 bases from J, with 13 bases in between. In nucleotides, the CDR3 is TGTGCCAGCAGTCCCCCGCACAGGGGCAATCAGCCCCAGCATTTT. This translates into CASSPPHRGNQPQHF.

This rearrangement joins TRBV9 to TRBJ1-2; no firm D call. Germline-derived CDR1 and CDR2 are SGDLS and YYNGEE. This CDR3 is built from 16 residues. The germline V and J ends were trimmed by 0 bases and 4 bases, with 16 bases remaining between them. The CDR3 region has the DNA TGTGCCAGCAGCGTAGGGGTAGCAGGAGCGGGCTATGGCTACACCTTC. Protein product: CASSVGVAGAGYGYTF.

The chain couples TRBV15 to TRBJ1-2, with D maybe TRBD1 (5 bases). Germline-derived CDR1 and CDR2 are LNHNV and YYDKDF (reference sequence). The CDR3 is 14 residues long. Between the trimmed V and J ends, which lost 0 bases and 8 bases, there was a span of 13 bases. The CDR3 region is CATSREQDRSGYTF. The CDR3 DNA reads as TGTGCCACCAGCAGAGAACAGGACCGCAGCGGCTACACCTTC.

This chain joins TRBV28 and TRBJ2-4; 8 bases align to TRBD1. This CDR3 region has 15 residues. V trimming: 4 bases; J trimming: 3 bases; junction bases outside the gene matches: 5. Germline loops: CDR1 MDHEN, CDR2 SYDVKM. CDR3 nucleotides: TGTGCCAGCAGTTCAGGGGGCGAGGGCAAAAACATTCAGTACTTC. It encodes CASSSGGEGKNIQYF. The full variable domain, in which reference TRBV28 and TRBJ2-4 provide the parts outside the CDR3, is DVKVTQSSRYLVKRTGEKVFLECVQDMDHENMFWYRQDPGLGLRLIYFSYDVKMKEKGDIPEGYSVSREKKERFSLILESASTNQTSMYLCASSSGGEGKNIQYFGAGTRLSVL.

V usage is TRBV5-1 and J usage is TRBJ2-3; 7 nucleotides match TRBD2. The CDR3 consists of 16 residues. V trimming: 4 bases; J trimming: 0 bases; junction bases outside the gene matches: 8. The germline V gene encodes CDR1 SGHRS and CDR2 YFSETQ. The CDR3 region has the DNA TGCGCCAGCAGCCAAGGGAGCGGGACTAGCACAGATACGCAGTATTTT. Amino acid sequence: CASSQGSGTSTDTQYF.

The chain is built from TRBV3-1 (or the pseudogene TRBV3-2) and TRBJ1-2; a possible D gene is TRBD1 (5 bases). This CDR3 has 18 amino acids. CDR1 and CDR2 from the germline V gene are LGHDT and YNNKEL (reference sequence). The germline V and J ends were trimmed by 5 bases and 3 bases, with 25 bases remaining between them. CDR3 coding DNA: TGTGCCAGCAGCACGCGGGACGGAACCCACCGGGAGGACTATGGCTACACCTTC. Encoded protein: CASSTRDGTHREDYGYTF.

The chain is built from TRBV11-2 and TRBJ2-6; D call uncertain. Trimming took 1 base from V and 7 from J, leaving 8 bases between them. The CDR3 totals 14 residues. Germline V gives CDR1 SGHAT, CDR2 FQNNGV. The CDR3 DNA follows: TGTGCCAGCAGCTTAGTCATTGTCGCCAACGTCCTGACTTTC. Its protein product is CASSLVIVANVLTF.

This clone was counted a single time. V usage is TRBV28 and J usage is TRBJ1-3; D might be TRBD1 (5 bases). The CDR3 has 17 amino acids. Trimming cost V 4 bases and J 2 bases, with 18 bases left between them. Per germline, CDR1 MDHEN and CDR2 SYDVKM. The CDR3 loop reads CASSSGSGRAAGNTIYF. The CDR3 DNA reads as TGTGCCAGCAGTTCAGGGTCGGGGAGGGCTGCTGGAAACACCATATATTTT.